This TCR beta chain was recorded in a study of shared clonotypes between healthy human individuals. Sequenced by immunoSEQ multiplex PCR; TCRdb stores in-frame clones only, minus some. The table includes approximately 2.5 million clones, about 92% detected once. The trim removed 5 bases at V and 4 bases at J, leaving 9 bases unmatched. CDR1 is SGHRS, CDR2 YFSETQ, per germline. This CDR3 spans 16 amino acids. The genes are TRBV5-1 and TRBJ2-3; 11 positions match TRBD1. The material sequenced was naive CD4+ T cells sorted from blood. Subset indicated: CD45RA+ positively selected. The source is a man between 18 and 35 years old in good health. The DNA of the CDR3 is TGCGCCAGCAGAGCCGGGACAGGGGGTTTTGCAGATACGCAGTATTTT. Translated, it gives CASRAGTGGFADTQYF.